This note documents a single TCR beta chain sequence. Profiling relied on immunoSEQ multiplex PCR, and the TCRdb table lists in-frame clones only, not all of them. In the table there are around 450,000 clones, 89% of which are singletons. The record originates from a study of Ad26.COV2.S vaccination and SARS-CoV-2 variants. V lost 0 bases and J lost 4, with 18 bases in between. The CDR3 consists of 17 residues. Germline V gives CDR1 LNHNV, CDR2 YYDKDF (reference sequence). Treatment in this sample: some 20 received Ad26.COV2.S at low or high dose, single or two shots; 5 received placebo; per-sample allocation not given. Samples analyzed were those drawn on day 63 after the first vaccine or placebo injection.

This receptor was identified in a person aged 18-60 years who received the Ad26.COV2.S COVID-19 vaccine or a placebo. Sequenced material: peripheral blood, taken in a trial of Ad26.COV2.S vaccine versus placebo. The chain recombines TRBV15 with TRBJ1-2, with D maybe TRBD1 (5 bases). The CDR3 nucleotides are TGTGCCACCAGCAGAGATTTCGGGACTACTCAAATCTATGGCTACACCTTC. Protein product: CATSRDFGTTQIYGYTF.